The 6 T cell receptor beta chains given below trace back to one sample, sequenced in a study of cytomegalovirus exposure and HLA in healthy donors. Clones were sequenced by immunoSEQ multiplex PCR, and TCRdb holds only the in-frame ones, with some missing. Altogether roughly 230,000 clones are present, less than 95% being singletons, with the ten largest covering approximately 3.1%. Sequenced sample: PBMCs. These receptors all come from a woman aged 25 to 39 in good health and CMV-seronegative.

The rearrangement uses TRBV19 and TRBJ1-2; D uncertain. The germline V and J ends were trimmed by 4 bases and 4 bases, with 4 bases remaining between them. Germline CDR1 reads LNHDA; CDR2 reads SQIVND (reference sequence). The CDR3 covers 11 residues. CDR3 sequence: CASSSGYGYTF. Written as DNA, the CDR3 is TGTGCCAGTAGTAGCGGCTATGGCTACACCTTC.

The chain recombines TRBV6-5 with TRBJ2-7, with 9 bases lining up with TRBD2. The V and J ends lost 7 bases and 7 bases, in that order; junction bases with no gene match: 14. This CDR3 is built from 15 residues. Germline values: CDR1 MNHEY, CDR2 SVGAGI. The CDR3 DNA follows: TGTGCCAGCACCCAGCTTGTAGCGGGAGACGGAGAGCAGTACTTC. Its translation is CASTQLVAGDGEQYF.

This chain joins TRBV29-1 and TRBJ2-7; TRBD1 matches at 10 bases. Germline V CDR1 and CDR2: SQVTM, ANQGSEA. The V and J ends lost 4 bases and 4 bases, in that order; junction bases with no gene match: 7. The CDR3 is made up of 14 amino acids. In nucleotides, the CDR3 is TGCAGCGTTGCCGGGACAGGGGACGGTTACGAGCAGTACTTC. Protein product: CSVAGTGDGYEQYF.

The CDR3 loop is CASSSGQREVLAKNIQYF. CDR3 in DNA: TGCGCCAGCAGCTCTGGCCAGCGGGAGGTCCTAGCCAAAAACATTCAGTACTTC. The rearrangement links TRBV5-1 to TRBJ2-4; 9 bases agree with TRBD2. The CDR3 consists of 18 residues. Looked up from germline, CDR1 is SGHRS and CDR2 is YFSETQ. The V segment lost 3 bases and the J segment 0 bases; nucleotides outside the gene matches: 10. Filled out from reference TRBV5-1 and TRBJ2-4, the complete variable domain reads KAGVTQTPRYLIKTRGQQVTLSCSPISGHRSVSWYQQTPGQGLQFLFEYFSETQRNKGNFPGRFSGRQFSNSRSEMNVSTLELGDSALYLCASSSGQREVLAKNIQYFGAGTRLSVL.

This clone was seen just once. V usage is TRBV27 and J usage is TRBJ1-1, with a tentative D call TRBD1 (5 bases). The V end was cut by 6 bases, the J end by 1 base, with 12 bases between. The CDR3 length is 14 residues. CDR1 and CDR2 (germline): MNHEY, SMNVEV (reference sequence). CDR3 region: CASSGGLKNTEAFF. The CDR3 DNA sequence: TGTGCCAGCAGCGGGGGACTTAAGAACACTGAAGCTTTCTTT.

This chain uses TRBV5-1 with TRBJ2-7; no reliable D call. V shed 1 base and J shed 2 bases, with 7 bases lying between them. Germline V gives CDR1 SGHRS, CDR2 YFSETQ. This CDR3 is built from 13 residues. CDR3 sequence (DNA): TGCGCCAGCAGCTTGACCCCTCCCTACGAGCAGTACTTC. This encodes CASSLTPPYEQYF.